This T cell receptor beta chain was sequenced during a study of cytomegalovirus exposure and HLA in healthy donors. The PCR made use of 60 Vbeta and 13 Jbeta primers. The protocol was immunoSEQ multiplex PCR, while the TCRdb copy is restricted to in-frame clones and leaves out a portion. Here the sample table reports about 200,000 clones. The germline V gene has CDR1 GTSNPN and CDR2 SVGIG (reference sequence). The CDR3 length is 15 residues. Trimming shortened V by 0 bases and J by 0 bases, and 11 bases separated the two germline ends. J is TRBJ1-1 and V is TRBV30, with D perhaps matching TRBD1 (6 bases). The sample comprised PBMCs. This TCR was recovered from a man aged 25-45 years in good health and CMV-seronegative. CDR3 sequence reads: CAWSVLKGVNTEAFF. The CDR3 DNA reads TGTGCCTGGAGTGTACTAAAGGGGGTGAACACTGAAGCTTTCTTT. Filled out from reference TRBV30 and TRBJ1-1, the complete variable domain reads SQTIHQWPATLVQPVGSPLSLECTVEGTSNPNLYWYRQAAGRGLQLLFYSVGIGQISSEVPQNLSASRPQDRQFILSSKKLLLSDSGFYLCAWSVLKGVNTEAFFGQGTRLTVV.